This T cell receptor (beta chain) is drawn from a study of T cell responses to AZD1222 COVID-19 vaccine. Study observations and caveats: Scientists sampled the repertoires only once the peak T cell response had passed.

TCRdb keeps only in-frame clones here, not all; method: immunoSEQ multiplex PCR. The sample comprises around 130,000 clones, about 86% of which are singletons, and under 3% rests with the top ten. Second doses that came at about 4 or about 12 weeks were put together. Details on this clone: Its antigen is unknown.

Trimming took off 5 bases at V and 2 bases at J, with 13 bases between the two ends. Germline CDR1 and CDR2: SGHTA and FQGNSA. The length of the CDR3 is 14 residues. This chain uses TRBV7-2 with TRBJ2-7, with D tentatively TRBD2 (5 bases). Specimen: peripheral blood, collected 28 days after the second AZD1222 dose. This TCR was recovered from an adult who received the AZD1222 COVID-19 vaccine. CDR3 sequence reads: CASSQGLPPYEQYF. In DNA form, the CDR3 reads TGTGCCAGCAGCCAAGGACTGCCCCCCTACGAGCAGTACTTC.